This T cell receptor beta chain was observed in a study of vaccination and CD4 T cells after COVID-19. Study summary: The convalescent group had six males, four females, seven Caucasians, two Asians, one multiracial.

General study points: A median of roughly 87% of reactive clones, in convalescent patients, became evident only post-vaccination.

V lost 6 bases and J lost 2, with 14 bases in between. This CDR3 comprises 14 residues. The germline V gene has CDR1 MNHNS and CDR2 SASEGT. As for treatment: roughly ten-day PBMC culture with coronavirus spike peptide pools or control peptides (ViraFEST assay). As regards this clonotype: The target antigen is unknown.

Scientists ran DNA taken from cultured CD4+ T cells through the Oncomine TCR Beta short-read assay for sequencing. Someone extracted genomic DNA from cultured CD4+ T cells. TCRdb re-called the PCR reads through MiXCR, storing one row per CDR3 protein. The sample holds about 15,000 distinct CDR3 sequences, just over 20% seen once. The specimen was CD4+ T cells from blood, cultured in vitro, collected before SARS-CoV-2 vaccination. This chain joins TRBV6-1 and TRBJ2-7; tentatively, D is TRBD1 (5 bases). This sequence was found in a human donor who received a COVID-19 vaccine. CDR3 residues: CASRLSGAAYEQYF. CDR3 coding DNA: TGTGCCAGCAGGTTAAGTGGGGCGGCCTACGAGCAGTACTTC.